This TCR beta chain derives from a study of cytomegalovirus exposure and HLA in healthy donors. CDR3 length equals 15 residues. V gave up 1 base and J gave up 5 bases, with 11 bases separating them. Germline loops: CDR1 SGHTA, CDR2 FQGNSA. 60 Vbeta and 13 Jbeta primers were used in PCR. Here immunoSEQ multiplex PCR was the method, and the copy in TCRdb shows in-frame clones only, minus some. The table includes over 200,000 clones, 75% to 85% detected once. The specimen sequenced was PBMCs. This clonotype was sampled from a woman between 55 and 75 years old in good health and CMV-seropositive. V is TRBV7-2 and J is TRBJ2-2; D is perhaps TRBD1 (5 bases). CDR3 sequence: CASSLVGAPTGELFF. The CDR3 DNA reads TGTGCCAGCAGCTTAGTTGGGGCGCCGACCGGGGAGCTGTTTTTT.